Given below is one TCR beta chain in context. What it recognizes is unknown. Germline values: CDR1 MNHEY, CDR2 SMNVEV (reference sequence). V lost 5 bases and J lost 3; bases outside the gene matches: 6. The CDR3 runs to 14 residues. The data derive from a study of circulating and synovial CD4+ cells in juvenile arthritis. Study-wide points: Bulk blood CD4 repertoires were more diverse than these.

Sequenced samples came from active juvenile idiopathic arthritis patients. The data were produced by immunoSEQ multiplex PCR, yet TCRdb's version contains in-frame clones alone and is incomplete. The sample holds about 34,000 clones, nearly 97% seen once. The TCR was taken from a human donor with juvenile idiopathic arthritis. The sample comprised CD4+ T cells from blood. This sequence joins TRBV27 and TRBJ1-1, with 7 bases aligning to TRBD1. The CDR3 sequence is CASSATGMDTEAFF. CDR3 sequence (DNA): TGTGCCAGCAGTGCGACAGGGATGGACACTGAAGCTTTCTTT.